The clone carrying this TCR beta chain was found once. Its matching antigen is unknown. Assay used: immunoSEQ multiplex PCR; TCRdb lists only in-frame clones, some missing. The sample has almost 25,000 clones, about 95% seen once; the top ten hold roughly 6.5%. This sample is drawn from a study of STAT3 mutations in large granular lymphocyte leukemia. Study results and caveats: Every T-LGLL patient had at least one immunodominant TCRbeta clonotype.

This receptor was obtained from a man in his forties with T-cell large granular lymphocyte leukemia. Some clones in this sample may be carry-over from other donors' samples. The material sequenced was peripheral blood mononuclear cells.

CDR3 sequence: CASILNGGGRYGYTF. The DNA of the CDR3 is TGTGCCAGTATCCTTAATGGGGGTGGACGCTATGGCTACACCTTC. The chain combines TRBV7-9 with TRBJ1-2; the D gene is possibly TRBD1 (5 bases). Looked up from germline, CDR1 is SEHNR and CDR2 is FQNEAQ (reference sequence). The CDR3 extends over 15 amino acids. Trimming stripped 9 bases from V and 4 bases from J, with 21 bases between.